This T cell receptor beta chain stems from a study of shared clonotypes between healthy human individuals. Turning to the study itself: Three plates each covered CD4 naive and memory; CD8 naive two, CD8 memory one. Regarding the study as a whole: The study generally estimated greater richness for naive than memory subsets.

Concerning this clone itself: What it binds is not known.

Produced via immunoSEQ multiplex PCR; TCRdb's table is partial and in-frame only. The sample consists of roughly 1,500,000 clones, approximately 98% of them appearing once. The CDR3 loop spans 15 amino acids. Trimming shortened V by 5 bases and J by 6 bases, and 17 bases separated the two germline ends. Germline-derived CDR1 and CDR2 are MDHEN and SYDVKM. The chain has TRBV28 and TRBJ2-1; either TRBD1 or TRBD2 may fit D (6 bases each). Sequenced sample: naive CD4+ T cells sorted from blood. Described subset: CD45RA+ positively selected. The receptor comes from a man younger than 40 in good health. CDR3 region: CASSPFGGRGNEQFF. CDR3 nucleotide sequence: TGTGCCAGCAGTCCTTTTGGGGGGCGCGGCAATGAGCAGTTCTTC.